This TCR beta chain was sequenced for a study of cytomegalovirus exposure and HLA in healthy donors. The count of this clone is one. In nominal health when sampled, donors likely had unrecorded immune exposures nonetheless. The PCR used 60 Vbeta and 13 Jbeta primers. Measured with immunoSEQ multiplex PCR; TCRdb has only the in-frame clones, and not every one. The sample yields around 170,000 clones, approximately 80% seen once. The germline V and J ends were trimmed by 3 bases and 5 bases, with 13 bases remaining between them. Germline lookup yields CDR1 MDHEN and CDR2 SYDVKM. The CDR3 spans 14 residues.

The chain links TRBV28 to TRBJ2-5; the D gene is possibly TRBD2 (5 bases). The receptor's source is a woman aged 45 to 65 in good health and CMV-seropositive. Sequenced material: PBMCs. DNA for the CDR3: TGTGCCAGCAGTTTGCTGCTAGCTGAGGAGACCCAGTACTTC. The encoded protein is CASSLLLAEETQYF.